The 6 T cell receptor beta chains below come from one sample, sequenced in a study of T cell responses to AZD1222 COVID-19 vaccine. Sequencing used immunoSEQ multiplex PCR; TCRdb keeps in-frame clones, though not all of them. The top ten hold 1.6% of the sample, which has around 140,000 clones, roughly 90% seen once. The starting material was peripheral blood, obtained on day 0 of AZD1222 vaccination. The receptors derive from an adult in good health.

The rearrangement joins TRBV7-2 to TRBJ2-3; TRBD2 matches at 9 bases. The junction had 3 bases not matched to a gene; V was cut back by 0 bases and J by 2 bases. This CDR3 contains 16 residues. From germline, CDR1 is SGHTA and CDR2 FQGNSA. CDR3 bases: TGTGCCAGCAGCTTAGCGAGCGGGAGGAACACAGATACGCAGTATTTT. Amino acids: CASSLASGRNTDTQYF.

The rearrangement links TRBV11-2 to TRBJ1-4; TRBD1 aligns across 7 bases. This CDR3 region has 15 residues. The V gene end was trimmed by 5 bases and the J gene end by 4 bases; junction bases not matched to a gene: 7. Germline loops: CDR1 SGHAT, CDR2 FQNNGV. CDR3 bases: TGTGCCAGCAGCCCCCAGGGGGGACTTAATGAAAAACTGTTTTTT. This gives the protein CASSPQGGLNEKLFF.

CDR3 sequence reads: CASSFKAVWTEAFF. The CDR3 DNA follows: TGTGCCAGCAGCTTCAAGGCGGTATGGACTGAAGCTTTCTTT. The chain recombines TRBV7-2 with TRBJ1-1; unclear D gene. Looked up from germline, CDR1 is SGHTA and CDR2 is FQGNSA. This CDR3 has 14 residues. The V end was cut by 3 bases, the J end by 5 bases, with 13 bases between.

The rearrangement links TRBV19 to TRBJ1-1, with 12 bases aligning to TRBD1. The germline gives CDR1 LNHDA, CDR2 SQIVND (reference sequence). This CDR3 contains 16 residues. After removal of 7 bases from V and 5 bases from J, the junction contained 11 bases not matched to a gene. The CDR3 reads CASISRDRGRRTEAFF. The CDR3, as DNA: TGTGCCAGTATCTCTCGGGACAGGGGGCGACGGACTGAAGCTTTCTTT.

The chain employs TRBV11-2 and TRBJ1-1; D ambiguous. Germline V lookup: CDR1 SGHAT, CDR2 FQNNGV. CDR3 size: 15 residues. V was clipped by 5 bases and J by 1 base, with 14 bases between them. The CDR3 DNA sequence: TGTGCCAGCAGCCGCCCGGGTATGGGGAACACTGAAGCTTTCTTT. It translates to CASSRPGMGNTEAFF.

The rearrangement joins TRBV2 to TRBJ1-3; D is unclear. Trimming shortened V by 5 bases and J by 4 bases, and 9 bases separated the two germline ends. The CDR3 extends over 13 amino acids. Germline V gives CDR1 SNHLY, CDR2 FYNNEI. The CDR3 is CASSFDPGNTIYF. The CDR3 nucleotides are TGTGCCAGCAGTTTCGATCCGGGAAACACCATATATTTT.